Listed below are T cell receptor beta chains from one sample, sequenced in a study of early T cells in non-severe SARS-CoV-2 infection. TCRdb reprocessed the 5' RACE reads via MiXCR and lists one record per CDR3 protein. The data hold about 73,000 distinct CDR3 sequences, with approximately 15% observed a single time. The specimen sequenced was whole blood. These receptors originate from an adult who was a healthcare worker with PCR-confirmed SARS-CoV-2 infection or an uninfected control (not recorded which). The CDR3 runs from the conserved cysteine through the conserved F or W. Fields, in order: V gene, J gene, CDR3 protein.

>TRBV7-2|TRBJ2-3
CASSLEQYTDTQYF
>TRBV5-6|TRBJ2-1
CASSTTDNEQFF
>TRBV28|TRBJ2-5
CASSPIVVKTQYF
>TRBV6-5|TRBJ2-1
CASSYFRTRLNEQFF
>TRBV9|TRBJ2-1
CASSQAGGYNEQFF
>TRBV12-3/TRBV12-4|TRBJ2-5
CASSFPNAAETQYF
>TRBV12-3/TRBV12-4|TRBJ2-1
CASRRSNEQFF
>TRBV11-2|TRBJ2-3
CASSLVSGSTDTQYF
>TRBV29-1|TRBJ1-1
CSAGGQGRTEAFF
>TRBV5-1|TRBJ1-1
CASSLEVQGAEAFF
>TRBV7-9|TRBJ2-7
CASSHLVSYEQYF
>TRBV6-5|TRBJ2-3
CASSYSRGSGWDTQYF
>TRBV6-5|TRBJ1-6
CASSSLGTVNNSPLHF
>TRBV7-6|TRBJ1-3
CASSFSRSGNTIYF
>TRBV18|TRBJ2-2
CASSRDIAGELFF
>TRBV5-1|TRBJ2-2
CASSLGQFRAGELFF
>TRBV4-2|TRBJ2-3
CASSPAGWHTQYF
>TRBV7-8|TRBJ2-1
CASSLDGGYNEQFF
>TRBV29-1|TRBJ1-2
CSTDYYGYTF
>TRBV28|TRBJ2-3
CASREGHSTDTQYF
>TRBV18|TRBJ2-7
CASSQQGMSYEQYF
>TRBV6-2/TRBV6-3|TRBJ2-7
CASRTGGKQYF
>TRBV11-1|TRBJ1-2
CASRRGYNYGYTF
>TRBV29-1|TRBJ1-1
CSVPTPSNTEAFF
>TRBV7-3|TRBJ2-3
CASSPWTSGGADTQYF
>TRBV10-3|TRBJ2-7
CAISGAEGGHEQYF
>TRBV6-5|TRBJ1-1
CASTENQEAFF
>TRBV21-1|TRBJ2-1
CASRQGSSHNEQFF
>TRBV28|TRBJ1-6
CASSFARLSNSPLHF
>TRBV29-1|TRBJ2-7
CSVRGSSYEQYF
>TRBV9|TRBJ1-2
CASSTPDRPLGYTF
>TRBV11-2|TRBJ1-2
CASSATGVDGYTF
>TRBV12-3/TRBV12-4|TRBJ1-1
CASRRTTENTEAFF
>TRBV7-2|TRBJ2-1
CASSFPPQGGSNEQFF
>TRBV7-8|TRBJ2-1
CASSLQSRNEQFF
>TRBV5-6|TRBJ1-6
CASSNWGTGSREGSPLHF
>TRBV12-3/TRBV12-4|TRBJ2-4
CASGQKNIQYF
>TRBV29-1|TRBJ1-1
CSAEGGMNTEAFF
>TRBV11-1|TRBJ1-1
CASSLSGGAFF
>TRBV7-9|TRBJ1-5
CASSQIGEHQPQHF
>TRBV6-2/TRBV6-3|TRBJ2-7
CASSYAMGEQYF
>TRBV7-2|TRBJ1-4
CASSPPGTANEKLFF
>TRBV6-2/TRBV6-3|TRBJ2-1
CASSPLVAYNEQFF